The TCR beta chain under discussion was sequenced for a study of T cells after posttransplantation cyclophosphamide. Germline CDR1 and CDR2: SGHTA and FQGNSA. Losses at the gene ends were 1 base for V and 5 bases for J; bases not matched to a gene: 5. There are 15 residues in the CDR3. Busulfan-fludarabine conditioning, marrow transplant, and cyclophosphamide on days +3 and +4 were administered. Study-level findings and limits: After PTCy, TRB diversity resembled that of CNI/methotrexate controls.

With regard to this clone: What it binds is unknown.

TCRdb keeps only in-frame clones here, not all; method: immunoSEQ multiplex PCR. Among about 16,000 clones listed, roughly 92% were seen once. The chain combines TRBV7-2 with TRBJ1-1; TRBD1 matches 9 bases. Sequences were derived from CD4+ T cells sorted from blood, sampled after allogeneic stem cell transplant with posttransplant cyclophosphamide. This clonotype originated in a male patient aged 55 to 69 who received an allogeneic stem cell transplant from a related donor and was CMV-positive. Some T cells could come from the graft donor. CDR3 loop: CASSLEYRGRTEAFF. The CDR3 coding sequence is TGTGCCAGCAGCTTAGAGTACAGGGGGCGAACTGAAGCTTTCTTT.